The following is a TCR beta chain sequence with its context. Germline trimming cut 3 bases from V and 2 bases from J; bases unmatched to any gene: 6. The V gene's germline CDR1 is SGHTS and CDR2 YDEGEE. The CDR3 runs 15 residues. The data were produced by immunoSEQ multiplex PCR, yet TCRdb's version contains in-frame clones alone and is incomplete. The sample lists 2.3 million or so clones, approximately 95% occurring once. The source of the sample is a study of shared clonotypes between healthy human individuals. This TCR was sampled from a man between 18 and 35 years old in good health. Some clones in this sample may be carry-over from other donors' samples. The V call is TRBV5-8, the J call TRBJ2-7; 9 nucleotides align to TRBD2. The sample comprised naive CD4+ T cells from PBMCs. Subset reported: CD45RA+ positively selected. The CDR3 bases are TGTGCCAGCAGCTCTCCTGCTAGCGGGGCCTACGAGCAGTACTTC. Translating it yields CASSSPASGAYEQYF.